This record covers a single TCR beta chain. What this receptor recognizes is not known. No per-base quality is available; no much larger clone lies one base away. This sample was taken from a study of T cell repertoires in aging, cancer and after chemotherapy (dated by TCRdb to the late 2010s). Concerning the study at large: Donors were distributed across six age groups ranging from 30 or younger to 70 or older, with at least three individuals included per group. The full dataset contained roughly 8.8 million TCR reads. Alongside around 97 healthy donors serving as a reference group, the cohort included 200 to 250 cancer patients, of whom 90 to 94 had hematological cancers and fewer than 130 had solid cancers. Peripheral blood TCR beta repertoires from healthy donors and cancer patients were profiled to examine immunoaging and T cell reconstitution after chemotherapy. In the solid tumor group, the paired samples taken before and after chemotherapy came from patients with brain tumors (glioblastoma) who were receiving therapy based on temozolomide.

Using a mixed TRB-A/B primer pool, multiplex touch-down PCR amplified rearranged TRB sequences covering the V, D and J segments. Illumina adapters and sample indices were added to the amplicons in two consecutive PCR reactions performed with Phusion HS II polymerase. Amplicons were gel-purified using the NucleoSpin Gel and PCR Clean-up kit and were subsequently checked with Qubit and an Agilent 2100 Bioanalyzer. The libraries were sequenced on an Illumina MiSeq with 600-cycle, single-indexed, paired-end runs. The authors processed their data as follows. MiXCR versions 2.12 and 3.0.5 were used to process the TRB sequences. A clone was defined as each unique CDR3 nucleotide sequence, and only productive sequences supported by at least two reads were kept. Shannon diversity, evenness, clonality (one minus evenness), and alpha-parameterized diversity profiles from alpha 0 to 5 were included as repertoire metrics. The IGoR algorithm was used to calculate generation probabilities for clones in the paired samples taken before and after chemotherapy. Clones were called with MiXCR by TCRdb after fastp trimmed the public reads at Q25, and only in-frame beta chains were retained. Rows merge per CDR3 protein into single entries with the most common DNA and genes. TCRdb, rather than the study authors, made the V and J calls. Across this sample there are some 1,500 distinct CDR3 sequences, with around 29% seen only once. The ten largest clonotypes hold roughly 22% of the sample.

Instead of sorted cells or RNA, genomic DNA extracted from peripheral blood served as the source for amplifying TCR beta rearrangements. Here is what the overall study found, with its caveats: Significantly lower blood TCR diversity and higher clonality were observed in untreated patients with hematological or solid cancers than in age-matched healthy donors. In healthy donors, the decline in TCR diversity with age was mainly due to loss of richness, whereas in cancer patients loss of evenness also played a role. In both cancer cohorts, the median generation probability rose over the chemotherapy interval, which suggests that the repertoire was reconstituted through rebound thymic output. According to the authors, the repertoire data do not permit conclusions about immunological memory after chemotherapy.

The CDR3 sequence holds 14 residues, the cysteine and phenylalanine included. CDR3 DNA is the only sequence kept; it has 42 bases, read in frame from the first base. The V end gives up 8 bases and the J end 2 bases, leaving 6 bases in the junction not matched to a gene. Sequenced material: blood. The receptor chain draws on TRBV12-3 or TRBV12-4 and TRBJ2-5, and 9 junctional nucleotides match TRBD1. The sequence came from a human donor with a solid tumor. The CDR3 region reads CASGLQGAQETQYF. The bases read TGTGCCAGCGGACTACAGGGGGCACAAGAGACCCAGTACTTC.